This T cell receptor beta chain originates from a study of T cell clones after liver transplantation. Study in general: Timepoints were pre-transplant, pre-withdrawal, and after withdrawal was completed or failed. Study-level results: Donor-reactive sequences fell more than third party-reactive ones, suggesting partial deletion. The donor-reactive repertoire was only partly measurable in two subjects, lacking donor cells. Migration into the graft, not deletion, may explain lost graft donor-reactive T cells.

V shed 4 bases and J shed 1 base, with 10 bases lying between them. This CDR3 region has 14 residues. Germline V gene sequence: CDR1 SGHNT, CDR2 YYREEE (reference sequence). Here immunoSEQ multiplex PCR was the method, and the copy in TCRdb shows in-frame clones only, minus some. This table has 45,000 to 60,000 clones, less than 75% appearing once. This clone was picked up a small number of times. Its antigen is currently unknown. This material consisted of CD4+ T cells from blood, taken at the 22-month timepoint. The rearrangement links TRBV5-4 to TRBJ2-3; D tentatively reads TRBD1 or TRBD2 (5 bases each). The TCR sequence derives from a human patient who received a liver transplant. Some of the T cells may derive from the graft donor. The CDR3 DNA sequence: TGTGCCAGCAGCCCGGGGCTGGGCACAGATACGCAGTATTTT. This translates into CASSPGLGTDTQYF. Combining the CDR3 with reference TRBV5-4 and TRBJ2-3 gives the whole variable domain ETGVTQSPTHLIKTRGQQVTLRCSSQSGHNTVSWYQQALGQGPQFIFQYYREEENGRGNFPPRFSGLQFPNYSSELNVNALELDDSALYLCASSPGLGTDTQYFGPGTRLTVL.